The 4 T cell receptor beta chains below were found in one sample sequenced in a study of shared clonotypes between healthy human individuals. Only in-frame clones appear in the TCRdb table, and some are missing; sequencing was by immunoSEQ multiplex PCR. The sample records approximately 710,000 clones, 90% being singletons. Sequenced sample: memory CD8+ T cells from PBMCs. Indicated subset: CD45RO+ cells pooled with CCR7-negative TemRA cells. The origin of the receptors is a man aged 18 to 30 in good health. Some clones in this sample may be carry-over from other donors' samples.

CDR3 amino acids: CASSFLGTSGIETQYF. CDR3 sequence (DNA): TGTGCCAGCAGTTTTCTAGGGACTAGCGGGATTGAGACCCAGTACTTC. The V gene is TRBV27, the J gene TRBJ2-5; 13 bases fit TRBD2. V trimming: 3 bases; J trimming: 5 bases; junction bases outside the gene matches: 6. Germline CDR1 reads MNHEY; CDR2 reads SMNVEV (reference sequence). CDR3 length equals 16 residues.

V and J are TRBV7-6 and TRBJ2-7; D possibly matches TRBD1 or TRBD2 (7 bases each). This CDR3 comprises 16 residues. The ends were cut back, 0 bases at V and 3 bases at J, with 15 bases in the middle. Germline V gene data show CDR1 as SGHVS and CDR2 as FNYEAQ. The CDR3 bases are TGTGCCAGCAGCTTAGCCCGGGGCAGGGGGGGCTACGAGCAGTACTTC. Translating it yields CASSLARGRGGYEQYF.

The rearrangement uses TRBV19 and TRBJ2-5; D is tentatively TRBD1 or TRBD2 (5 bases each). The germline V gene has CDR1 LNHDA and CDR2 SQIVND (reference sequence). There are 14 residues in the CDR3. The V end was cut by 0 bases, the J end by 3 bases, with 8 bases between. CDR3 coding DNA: TGTGCCAGTAGTATAGAGGGGGACGAAGAGACCCAGTACTTC. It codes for CASSIEGDEETQYF.

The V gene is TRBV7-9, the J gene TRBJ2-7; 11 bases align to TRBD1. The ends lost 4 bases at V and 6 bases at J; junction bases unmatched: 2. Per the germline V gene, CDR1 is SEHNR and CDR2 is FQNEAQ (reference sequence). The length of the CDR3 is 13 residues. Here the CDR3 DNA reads TGTGCCAGCAGCTCCGGGACAGGGGGCGAGCAGTACTTC. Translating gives CASSSGTGGEQYF.